This T cell receptor beta chain is from a study of T-cell memory formation after mild COVID-19. A few counts support this clonotype. TCRdb redid the calling of the 5' RACE reads with MiXCR, one entry per CDR3 protein. Counted here are 350,000 to 500,000 distinct CDR3 sequences, about a sixth occurring once; the ten biggest clones make up 20% to 25%. The ends were cut back, 1 base at V and 8 bases at J, with 14 bases in the middle. This CDR3 contains 14 residues. CDR1 is MGHDK and CDR2 is SYGVNS in the germline V gene. This chain connects TRBV25-1 to TRBJ1-1, with D unclear. This TCR came from a man younger than 30 who had mild COVID-19 (a few samples of this study predate the infection). Cell type and time point are not known. The specimen sequenced was PBMCs or a T cell subset sorted from them (not recorded which). The CDR3 loop is CASSEFGELREAFF. CDR3 sequence (DNA): TGTGCCAGCAGTGAATTTGGCGAACTCCGAGAAGCTTTCTTT.